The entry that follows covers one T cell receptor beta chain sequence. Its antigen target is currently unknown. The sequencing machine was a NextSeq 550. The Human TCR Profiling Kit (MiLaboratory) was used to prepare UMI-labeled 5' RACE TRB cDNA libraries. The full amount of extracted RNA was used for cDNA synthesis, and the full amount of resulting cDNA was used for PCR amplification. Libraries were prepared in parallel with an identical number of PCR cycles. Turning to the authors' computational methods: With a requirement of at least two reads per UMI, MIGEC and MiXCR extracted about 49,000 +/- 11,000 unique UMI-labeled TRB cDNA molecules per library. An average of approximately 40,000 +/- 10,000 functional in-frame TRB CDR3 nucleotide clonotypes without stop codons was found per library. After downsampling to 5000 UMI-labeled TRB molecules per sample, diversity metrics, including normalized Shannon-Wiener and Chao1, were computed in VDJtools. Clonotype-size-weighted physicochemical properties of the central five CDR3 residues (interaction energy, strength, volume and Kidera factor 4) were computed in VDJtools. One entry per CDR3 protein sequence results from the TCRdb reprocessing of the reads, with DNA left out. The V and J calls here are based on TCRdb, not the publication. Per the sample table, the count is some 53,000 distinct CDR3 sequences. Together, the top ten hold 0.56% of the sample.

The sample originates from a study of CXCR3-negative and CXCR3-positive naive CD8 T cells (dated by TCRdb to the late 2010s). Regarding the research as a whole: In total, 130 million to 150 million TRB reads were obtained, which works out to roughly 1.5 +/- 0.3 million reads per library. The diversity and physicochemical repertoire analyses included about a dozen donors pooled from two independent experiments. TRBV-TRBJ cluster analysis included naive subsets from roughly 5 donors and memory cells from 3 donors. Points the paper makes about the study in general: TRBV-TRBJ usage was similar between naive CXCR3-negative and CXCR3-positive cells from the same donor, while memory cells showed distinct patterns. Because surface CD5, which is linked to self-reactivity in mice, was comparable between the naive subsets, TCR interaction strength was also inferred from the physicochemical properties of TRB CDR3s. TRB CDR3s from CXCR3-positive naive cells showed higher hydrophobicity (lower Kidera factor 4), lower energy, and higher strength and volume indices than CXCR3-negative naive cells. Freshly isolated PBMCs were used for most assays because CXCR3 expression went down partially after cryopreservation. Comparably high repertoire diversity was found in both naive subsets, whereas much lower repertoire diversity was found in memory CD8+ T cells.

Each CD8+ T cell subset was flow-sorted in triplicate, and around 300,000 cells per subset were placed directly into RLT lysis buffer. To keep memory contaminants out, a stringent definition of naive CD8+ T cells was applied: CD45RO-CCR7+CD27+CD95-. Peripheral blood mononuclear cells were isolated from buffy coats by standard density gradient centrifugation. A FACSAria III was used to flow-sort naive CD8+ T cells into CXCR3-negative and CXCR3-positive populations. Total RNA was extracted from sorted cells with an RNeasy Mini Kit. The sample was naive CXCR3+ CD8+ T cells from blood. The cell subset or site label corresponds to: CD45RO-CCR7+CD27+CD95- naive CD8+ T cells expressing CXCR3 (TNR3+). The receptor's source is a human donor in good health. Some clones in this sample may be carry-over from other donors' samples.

The CDR3 reads CATSDRQGVSTDTQYF. In this chain, TRBV24-1 is recombined with TRBJ2-3; the TCRdb call, TRBD1, lacks DNA for checking. The CDR3 contains 16 residues, cysteine and phenylalanine counted. DNA is not recorded here. CDR1 is given as KGHDR and CDR2 as SFDVKD, both from the germline V gene.